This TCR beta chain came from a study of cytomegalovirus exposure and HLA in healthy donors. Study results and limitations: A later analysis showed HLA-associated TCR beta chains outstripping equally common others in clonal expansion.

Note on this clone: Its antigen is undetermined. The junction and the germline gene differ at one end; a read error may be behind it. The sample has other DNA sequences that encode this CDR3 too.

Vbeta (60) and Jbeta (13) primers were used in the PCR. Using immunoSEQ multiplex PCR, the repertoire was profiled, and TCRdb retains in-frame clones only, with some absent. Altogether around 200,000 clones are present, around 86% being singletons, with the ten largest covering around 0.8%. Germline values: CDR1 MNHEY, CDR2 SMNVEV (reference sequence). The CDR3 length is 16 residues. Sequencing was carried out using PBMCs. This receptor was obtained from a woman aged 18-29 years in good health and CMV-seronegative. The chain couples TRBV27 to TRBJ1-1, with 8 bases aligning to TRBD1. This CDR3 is CASMGGLGQGNTEAFF. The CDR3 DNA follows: TGTGCCAGCATGGGGGGACTCGGACAGGGCAACACTGAGGCTTTCTTT.